Listed below are T cell receptor beta chains from one sample, sequenced in a study of T cell repertoires in cytomegalovirus infection. These receptors lack a known antigen. Via MiXCR, TCRdb re-called the reads, giving one row per CDR3 protein. The data show 650,000 to 900,000 distinct CDR3 sequences, 25% to 30% seen once. The sequencing here drew on cultured CD8+ T cells from PBMCs, taken from culture after CMV antigen stimulation. Source of these receptors: a human donor in good health (CMV status not recorded). Some clones in this sample may be carry-over from other donors' samples. Both conserved end residues are trimmed from each CDR3. Fields, in order: clone size, V gene, J gene, CDR3 protein. Some rows mark clone size as missing; the rest say once, few, many or name a class of expanded clone.

clone_size: NA; v_call: TRBV12-3/TRBV12-4; j_call: TRBJ1-6; cdr3_aa: ASSRGGSSLYNSPLH
clone_size: many; v_call: TRBV7-9; j_call: TRBJ1-2; cdr3_aa: ASSLSGTDSYGYT
clone_size: NA; v_call: TRBV5-4; j_call: TRBJ1-2; cdr3_aa: ASSLSGPGDYGYT
clone_size: NA; v_call: TRBV5-1; j_call: TRBJ2-2; cdr3_aa: ASSSGFDTGELF
clone_size: few; v_call: TRBV6-1; j_call: TRBJ1-4; cdr3_aa: ASSERWWAGEKLF
clone_size: NA; v_call: TRBV4-1; j_call: TRBJ1-1; cdr3_aa: ASSQVGFGTEAF
clone_size: many; v_call: TRBV6-6; j_call: TRBJ1-1; cdr3_aa: ASSYRDTEAF
clone_size: NA; v_call: TRBV12-3/TRBV12-4; j_call: TRBJ2-3; cdr3_aa: ASSLTSGVSDTQY
clone_size: NA; v_call: TRBV7-9; j_call: TRBJ2-5; cdr3_aa: ASRPPSAEQTQY
clone_size: NA; v_call: TRBV20-1; j_call: TRBJ2-1; cdr3_aa: SATEQGRGTYNEQF
clone_size: NA; v_call: TRBV6-1; j_call: TRBJ2-7; cdr3_aa: ASSGSIRDRGQYEQY